These 10 T cell receptor beta chains share one sample of origin, sequenced in a study of identifying expanded T cells in peripheral blood. The assay was immunoSEQ multiplex PCR, and TCRdb's table has in-frame clones only and misses some. Of about 90,000 clones listed, more than 75% are singletons. The sequencing sample was made of blood. The source of these receptors is a person aged 18 to 70 in good health.

The chain joins TRBV5-1 to TRBJ2-2, with D possibly TRBD1 on 6 matching bases. The CDR3 totals 18 residues. The ends were cut back, 2 bases at V and 1 base at J, with 18 bases in the middle. Germline V gene data show CDR1 as SGHRS and CDR2 as YFSETQ. The CDR3: CASSLAPLPDRNTGELFF. The CDR3 DNA is TGCGCCAGCAGCTTAGCACCGCTTCCGGACAGGAACACCGGGGAGCTGTTTTTT.

The chain is built from TRBV19 and TRBJ1-5, with TRBD1 as a possible D gene (5 bases). Trimming pared 5 bases from V and 7 bases from J, leaving 15 bases between. The CDR3 has 14 amino acids. The germline V gene has CDR1 LNHDA and CDR2 SQIVND (reference sequence). Here the CDR3 DNA reads TGTGCCAGTAGTCCCCCAGGGTCGATCCAGCCCCAGCATTTT. This encodes CASSPPGSIQPQHF.

This chain connects TRBV7-2 to TRBJ1-4; 9 bases are a match to TRBD1. With V trimmed by 8 bases and J by 8 bases, 9 bases remained unmatched. Germline V gene sequence: CDR1 SGHTA, CDR2 FQGNSA. CDR3 length: 14 residues. The CDR3 protein is CASRDRAIGEKLFF. CDR3 DNA sequence: TGTGCCAGCCGGGACAGGGCTATTGGGGAAAAACTGTTTTTT.

This clone was seen a handful of times. V and J are TRBV5-1 and TRBJ1-5; 7 nucleotides line up with TRBD1. The germline V gene encodes CDR1 SGHRS and CDR2 YFSETQ. The CDR3 runs to 15 residues. Trimming at V came to 0 bases and at J to 6 bases, leaving 6 bases not matched to a gene. CDR3 protein: CASSLAGGFGQPQHF. The DNA for the CDR3 is TGCGCCAGCAGCTTGGCAGGGGGGTTTGGTCAGCCCCAGCATTTT.

The chain employs TRBV10-3 and TRBJ2-2, with TRBD1 matching over 7 bases. The CDR3 length is 15 residues. The V gene's germline CDR1 is ENHRY and CDR2 SYGVKD. With V trimmed by 6 bases and J by 0 bases, 4 bases remained unmatched. The CDR3 sequence: CAIRDRAANTGELFF. The CDR3 DNA follows: TGTGCCATCAGAGACAGGGCGGCGAACACCGGGGAGCTGTTTTTT.

The V and J genes are TRBV4-3 and TRBJ2-2; D is ambiguous. The germline CDR1 and CDR2 sequences are LGHNA and YSLEER. The ends were cut back, 1 base at V and 0 bases at J, with 6 bases in the middle. This CDR3 spans 15 amino acids. In DNA form, the CDR3 reads TGCGCCAGCAGCCAAGGCTACGCGAACACCGGGGAGCTGTTTTTT. Translation gives CASSQGYANTGELFF.

J is TRBJ1-4 and V is TRBV19; TRBD1 might be the D (6 bases). Trimming left V 8 bases short and J 5 bases short, with 18 bases between. This CDR3 spans 15 amino acids. The germline V gene encodes CDR1 LNHDA and CDR2 SQIVND (reference sequence). CDR3 DNA sequence: TGTGCCAGTGCAAAGGGTGGGCAGGGGAATGAAAAACTGTTTTTT. This codes for CASAKGGQGNEKLFF.

The rearrangement links TRBV4-3 to TRBJ1-3; the match to TRBD1 covers 7 bases. The CDR3 totals 17 residues. Germline V gene data show CDR1 as LGHNA and CDR2 as YSLEER. After removal of 4 bases from V and 2 bases from J, the junction contained 11 bases not matched to a gene. CDR3: CASSLQSLGGPGNTIYF. CDR3 nucleotides: TGCGCCAGCAGCCTCCAGAGCTTAGGGGGCCCTGGAAACACCATATATTTT.

Here the CDR3 DNA reads TGCAGCGTTGAAGGCCGCTTAGCGGGGGGGACCAAAAACATTCAGTACTTC. Amino acids: CSVEGRLAGGTKNIQYF. This chain connects TRBV29-1 to TRBJ2-4; 11 bases are shared with TRBD2. The V segment lost 1 base and the J segment 2 bases; nucleotides outside the gene matches: 7. Germline assignment: CDR1 SQVTM and CDR2 ANQGSEA. CDR3 length: 17 amino acids.

The chain has TRBV14 and TRBJ2-7; 8 nucleotides align to TRBD1. The CDR3 consists of 13 residues. Germline V CDR1 and CDR2: SGHDN, FVKESK. V lost 6 bases and J lost 3; bases outside the gene matches: 4. CDR3 DNA sequence: TGTGCCAGCAGGCGGGACAGGAACTACGAGCAGTACTTC. It specifies CASRRDRNYEQYF.